A selection of T cell receptor beta chains follows, all from one sample in a study of T cell changes during pregnancy in multiple sclerosis. Measured with immunoSEQ multiplex PCR; TCRdb has only the in-frame clones, and not every one. The table has tens of thousands of clones, approximately 96% seen once. The sample here was peripheral blood, taken in the second trimester of pregnancy. The receptor source for this set is a female donor with multiple sclerosis, enrolled in a pregnancy study. CDR3s include the opening cysteine and the closing phenylalanine or tryptophan. D genes are given only for firm matches. Some rows mark clone size as missing; the rest say once, few, many or name a class of expanded clone.

clone size: -; J gene: TRBJ1-1; D gene: TRBD1; V gene: TRBV28; CDR3 length: 15; CDR3 DNA: TGTGCCATCCCGAATAAGGGGACAGGATCACCCCTAGCTTTCTTT; CDR3 protein: CAIPNKGTGSPLAFF
clone size: -; J gene: TRBJ2-7; D gene: -; V gene: TRBV27; CDR3 length: 14; CDR3 DNA: TGTGCCAGCAGCCGTGGGGGGACCCACTACGAGCAGTACTTC; CDR3 protein: CASSRGGTHYEQYF
clone size: -; J gene: TRBJ1-5; D gene: -; V gene: TRBV19; CDR3 length: 16; CDR3 DNA: TGTGCCAGTAACCCGCGGGGGGGTAATAGCAATCAGCCCCAGCATTTT; CDR3 protein: CASNPRGGNSNQPQHF
clone size: -; J gene: TRBJ2-1; D gene: TRBD2; V gene: TRBV14; CDR3 length: 20; CDR3 DNA: TGTGCCAGCAGCCAAGAGGGGGGGATAGCCCCCCCGTACTTTAGCAATGAGCAGTTCTTC; CDR3 protein: CASSQEGGIAPPYFSNEQFF
clone size: -; J gene: TRBJ1-1; D gene: -; V gene: TRBV7-5; CDR3 length: 15; CDR3 DNA: TGTGTCAGAAGCTTAGGGGCAGGTTTGAACACTGAAGCTTTCTTT; CDR3 protein: CVRSLGAGLNTEAFF
clone size: -; J gene: TRBJ2-5; D gene: TRBD1; V gene: TRBV5-1; CDR3 length: 16; CDR3 DNA: TGCGCCAGCAGCTTGTTCGGGACAGGGGCCCAAGAGACCCAGTACTTC; CDR3 protein: CASSLFGTGAQETQYF
clone size: few; J gene: TRBJ2-3; D gene: -; V gene: TRBV7-3; CDR3 length: 14; CDR3 DNA: TGTGCCAGCAGCCGTTCTAACCCCCAAGATACGCAGTATTTT; CDR3 protein: CASSRSNPQDTQYF
clone size: -; J gene: TRBJ1-2; D gene: TRBD1; V gene: TRBV28; CDR3 length: 16; CDR3 DNA: TGTGCCAGCAGTTTATCTACTGGGACAGGTCGAAATGGCTACACCTTC; CDR3 protein: CASSLSTGTGRNGYTF
clone size: -; J gene: TRBJ2-1; D gene: TRBD2; V gene: TRBV6-6; CDR3 length: 14; CDR3 DNA: TGTGCCAGCAGGGCGGGAGGGCCAGTCAATGAGCAGTTCTTC; CDR3 protein: CASRAGGPVNEQFF
clone size: -; J gene: TRBJ2-2; D gene: -; V gene: TRBV7-6; CDR3 length: 17; CDR3 DNA: TGTGCCAGCAGCCCCAGTAAGAACAGGGTGGGCACCGGGGAGCTGTTTTTT; CDR3 protein: CASSPSKNRVGTGELFF
clone size: -; J gene: TRBJ2-1; D gene: TRBD2; V gene: TRBV19; CDR3 length: 16; CDR3 DNA: TGTGCCAGTAGTATAGATTCGGGGGGAGACTACAATGAGCAGTTCTTC; CDR3 protein: CASSIDSGGDYNEQFF
clone size: -; J gene: TRBJ2-3; D gene: -; V gene: TRBV10-3; CDR3 length: 13; CDR3 DNA: TGTGCCACGACGGGGGGCCTCACAGATACGCAGTATTTT; CDR3 protein: CATTGGLTDTQYF
clone size: -; J gene: TRBJ2-3; D gene: TRBD1; V gene: TRBV27; CDR3 length: 13; CDR3 DNA: TGTGCCAGCAGTTTTACAGGGGAGGATACGCAGTATTTT; CDR3 protein: CASSFTGEDTQYF
clone size: -; J gene: TRBJ1-2; D gene: -; V gene: TRBV5-1; CDR3 length: 17; CDR3 DNA: TGCGCCAGCAGCTCCTTATACCAGACAGACCCCTCCTATGGCTACACCTTC; CDR3 protein: CASSSLYQTDPSYGYTF
clone size: -; J gene: TRBJ1-2; D gene: -; V gene: TRBV5-1; CDR3 length: 14; CDR3 DNA: TGCGCCAGCGCACAACCGGGAAAAACGCCCTATCGAACCTTC; CDR3 protein: CASAQPGKTPYRTF
clone size: -; J gene: TRBJ2-1; D gene: -; V gene: TRBV7-2; CDR3 length: 15; CDR3 DNA: TGTGCCAGTCTATCCGACACATTTCACTACAATGAGCAGTTCTTC; CDR3 protein: CASLSDTFHYNEQFF
clone size: -; J gene: TRBJ2-6; D gene: -; V gene: TRBV27; CDR3 length: 14; CDR3 DNA: TGTGCCAGCAGTTCAGGGTCTGGGGCCAACGTCCTGACTTTC; CDR3 protein: CASSSGSGANVLTF
clone size: once; J gene: TRBJ2-4; D gene: -; V gene: TRBV6-1; CDR3 length: 14; CDR3 DNA: TGTGCCAGCAGTGAGCGCCCCCGGGGAAACATTCAGTACTTC; CDR3 protein: CASSERPRGNIQYF
clone size: -; J gene: TRBJ2-1; D gene: -; V gene: TRBV12-5; CDR3 length: 11; CDR3 DNA: TGTGCTAGTGGGTACTACAATGAGCAGTTCTTC; CDR3 protein: CASGYYNEQFF
clone size: -; J gene: TRBJ1-2; D gene: TRBD1; V gene: TRBV9; CDR3 length: 15; CDR3 DNA: TGTGCCAGCACCCGGACAGGGGGCCATAACTATGACTACACCTTC; CDR3 protein: CASTRTGGHNYDYTF
clone size: -; J gene: TRBJ1-2; D gene: -; V gene: TRBV28; CDR3 length: 14; CDR3 DNA: TGTGCCACCGGGAACCCAAAAATAGGAAATGGCTACACCTTC; CDR3 protein: CATGNPKIGNGYTF
clone size: -; J gene: TRBJ2-7; D gene: -; V gene: TRBV4-1; CDR3 length: 15; CDR3 DNA: TGCGCCAGCAGCCAAGAAGGGACTGGACAGGACGAGCAGTACTTC; CDR3 protein: CASSQEGTGQDEQYF
clone size: once; J gene: TRBJ2-5; D gene: TRBD2; V gene: TRBV2; CDR3 length: 15; CDR3 DNA: TGTGCCAGCAAGACTAGCGGGGGGCCGGGGGAGACCCAGTACTTC; CDR3 protein: CASKTSGGPGETQYF
clone size: -; J gene: TRBJ2-4; D gene: TRBD1; V gene: TRBV7-9; CDR3 length: 15; CDR3 DNA: TGTGCCAGCAGCTTAAATCCAGGGGGCAAAAACATTCAGTACTTC; CDR3 protein: CASSLNPGGKNIQYF
clone size: -; J gene: TRBJ2-5; D gene: TRBD1; V gene: TRBV7-9; CDR3 length: 15; CDR3 DNA: TGTGCCAGCAGCCTCAAGGACAGGGGCCAAGAGACCCAGTACTTC; CDR3 protein: CASSLKDRGQETQYF
clone size: once; J gene: TRBJ2-2; D gene: -; V gene: TRBV4-3; CDR3 length: 13; CDR3 DNA: TGCGCCAGCAGCCAAGGCAGGACCGGGGAGCTGTTTTTT; CDR3 protein: CASSQGRTGELFF
clone size: once; J gene: TRBJ1-1; D gene: TRBD1; V gene: TRBV18; CDR3 length: 14; CDR3 DNA: TGTGCCAGCTCACCGGGACAGATTAACACTGAAGCTTTCTTT; CDR3 protein: CASSPGQINTEAFF
clone size: few; J gene: TRBJ2-2; D gene: TRBD2; V gene: TRBV5-1; CDR3 length: 15; CDR3 DNA: TGCGCCAGCAGCTTAAGCGGGGGGTACACCGGGGAGCTGTTTTTT; CDR3 protein: CASSLSGGYTGELFF
clone size: -; J gene: TRBJ2-7; D gene: -; V gene: TRBV7-7; CDR3 length: 13; CDR3 DNA: TGTGCCAGCAGCTTAGGACAGGCTACCGAGCAGTACTTC; CDR3 protein: CASSLGQATEQYF
clone size: -; J gene: TRBJ1-5; D gene: -; V gene: TRBV10-3; CDR3 length: 14; CDR3 DNA: TGTGCCATCAGTAGCGGACGGCCCGGTCAGCCCCAGCATTTT; CDR3 protein: CAISSGRPGQPQHF
clone size: -; J gene: TRBJ2-2; D gene: TRBD2; V gene: TRBV13; CDR3 length: 18; CDR3 DNA: TGTGCCAGCAGCTTAGTGGTTGGTCTAGCGGAACACACCGGGGAGCTGTTTTTT; CDR3 protein: CASSLVVGLAEHTGELFF
clone size: -; J gene: TRBJ2-1; D gene: TRBD2; V gene: TRBV7-3; CDR3 length: 16; CDR3 DNA: TGTGCCAGCAGCTTGTTCGGCGGGGGGATGAACAATGAGCAGTTCTTC; CDR3 protein: CASSLFGGGMNNEQFF
clone size: -; J gene: TRBJ1-2; D gene: -; V gene: TRBV5-1; CDR3 length: 16; CDR3 DNA: TGCGCCAGCAGCCCGGTAGGGGAGGGCGGTAACTATGGCTACACCTTC; CDR3 protein: CASSPVGEGGNYGYTF
clone size: -; J gene: TRBJ1-3; D gene: -; V gene: TRBV15; CDR3 length: 13; CDR3 DNA: TGTGCCACCAGCACCCCTGCTGGAAACACCATATATTTT; CDR3 protein: CATSTPAGNTIYF
clone size: -; J gene: TRBJ1-2; D gene: TRBD1; V gene: TRBV27; CDR3 length: 15; CDR3 DNA: TGTGCCAGCAGTCCATACGACAGGGGGACCTATGGCTACACCTTC; CDR3 protein: CASSPYDRGTYGYTF
clone size: -; J gene: TRBJ2-5; D gene: -; V gene: TRBV7-8; CDR3 length: 13; CDR3 DNA: TGTGCCAGCAGCTATGGACAGCAAGAGACCCAGTACTTC; CDR3 protein: CASSYGQQETQYF
clone size: -; J gene: TRBJ1-6; D gene: -; V gene: TRBV6-1; CDR3 length: 14; CDR3 DNA: TGTGCCAGCAGGGAGCGGGCAGCCAATTCACCCCTCCACTTT; CDR3 protein: CASRERAANSPLHF
clone size: -; J gene: TRBJ1-5; D gene: -; V gene: TRBV7-9; CDR3 length: 12; CDR3 DNA: TGTGCCAGCAGCTCAGAGGATCAGCCCCAGCATTTT; CDR3 protein: CASSSEDQPQHF
clone size: -; J gene: TRBJ1-1; D gene: -; V gene: TRBV18; CDR3 length: 14; CDR3 DNA: TGTGCCAGCTCACCACCGGGGGGAAACACTGAAGCTTTCTTT; CDR3 protein: CASSPPGGNTEAFF
clone size: -; J gene: TRBJ2-1; D gene: TRBD2; V gene: TRBV6-1; CDR3 length: 15; CDR3 DNA: TGTGCCAGCAGTGCCGGGACTAGCGGACACAATGAGCAGTTCTTC; CDR3 protein: CASSAGTSGHNEQFF
clone size: -; J gene: TRBJ2-7; D gene: -; V gene: TRBV21-1; CDR3 length: 14; CDR3 DNA: TGTGCCAGCAGCTTACGGACAGGGTCTCACGAGCAGTACTTC; CDR3 protein: CASSLRTGSHEQYF
clone size: -; J gene: TRBJ1-4; D gene: -; V gene: TRBV19; CDR3 length: 19; CDR3 DNA: TGTGCCAGTAGTAGGAATTGGAGACAGCGTCGTGGAATTGGAGAAAAACTGTTTTTT; CDR3 protein: CASSRNWRQRRGIGEKLFF
clone size: -; J gene: TRBJ2-7; D gene: -; V gene: TRBV27; CDR3 length: 10; CDR3 DNA: TGTGCCAGCGGACTCTACGAGCAGTACTTC; CDR3 protein: CASGLYEQYF
clone size: -; J gene: TRBJ2-7; D gene: TRBD2; V gene: TRBV28; CDR3 length: 18; CDR3 DNA: TGTGCCAGCAGTTTCGCGGACCTCGTACCGGGAGGCCGTTACGAGCAGTACTTC; CDR3 protein: CASSFADLVPGGRYEQYF
clone size: -; J gene: TRBJ2-1; D gene: TRBD2; V gene: TRBV5-1; CDR3 length: 15; CDR3 DNA: TGCGCCAGCAGCGCCCGACTAGCGGGAGAATTCGAGCAGTTCTTC; CDR3 protein: CASSARLAGEFEQFF
clone size: -; J gene: TRBJ2-7; D gene: TRBD2; V gene: TRBV19; CDR3 length: 16; CDR3 DNA: TGTGCCAGTAGTCCCATTAGCCTCGGGAGGAGCTACGAGCAGTACTTC; CDR3 protein: CASSPISLGRSYEQYF
clone size: once; J gene: TRBJ1-1; D gene: -; V gene: TRBV5-1; CDR3 length: 14; CDR3 DNA: TGCGCCAGCAGCACACAGGGTTCGTACACTGAAGCTTTCTTT; CDR3 protein: CASSTQGSYTEAFF
clone size: -; J gene: TRBJ1-4; D gene: -; V gene: TRBV7-9; CDR3 length: 16; CDR3 DNA: TGTGCCAGCAGCTTAGGGGGAGACAGGTATCATGAAAAACTGTTTTTT; CDR3 protein: CASSLGGDRYHEKLFF
clone size: -; J gene: TRBJ2-7; D gene: TRBD2; V gene: TRBV28; CDR3 length: 15; CDR3 DNA: TGTGCCAGCAGCAGAAATAGCGGGAGGGCCTACGAGCAGTACTTC; CDR3 protein: CASSRNSGRAYEQYF
clone size: -; J gene: TRBJ2-5; D gene: -; V gene: TRBV27; CDR3 length: 14; CDR3 DNA: TGTGCCAGCAGTTTAGGTGGGCCCCAAGAGACCCAGTACTTC; CDR3 protein: CASSLGGPQETQYF
clone size: once; J gene: TRBJ1-2; D gene: -; V gene: TRBV6-6; CDR3 length: 13; CDR3 DNA: TGTGCCACCTGGGGGGCAGCGGGAGGTGGCTACACCTTC; CDR3 protein: CATWGAAGGGYTF
clone size: -; J gene: TRBJ1-1; D gene: TRBD1; V gene: TRBV19; CDR3 length: 18; CDR3 DNA: TGTGCCAGTAGTACAGGGACAGCGGGTATTCCCGAACAGTCTGAAGCTTTCTTT; CDR3 protein: CASSTGTAGIPEQSEAFF
clone size: -; J gene: TRBJ2-7; D gene: TRBD1; V gene: TRBV10-3; CDR3 length: 13; CDR3 DNA: TGTGCCATCAGTCGGGACAGTACCTACGAGCAGTACTTC; CDR3 protein: CAISRDSTYEQYF